This TCR beta chain was captured by sequencing in a study of blood T cell repertoires in COVID-19. From germline, CDR1 is MNHNY and CDR2 SVGAGI (reference sequence). V was trimmed by 0 bases and J by 8 bases, leaving 8 bases between them. There are 14 residues in the CDR3. The data were produced by immunoSEQ multiplex PCR, yet TCRdb's version contains in-frame clones alone and is incomplete. The profile covers 200,000 to 250,000 clones, with 80% to 90% appearing a single time and less than 8% taken by the ten largest. In this sample, this clone turned up many times. The genes are TRBV6-6 and TRBJ1-6, with a weak D call TRBD1 (5 bases). The source is a man in his sixties with acute or convalescent COVID-19. Sequencing input: peripheral blood. The CDR3 DNA follows: TGTGCCAGCAGTTACTCGGGGGAGGATTCACCCCTCCACTTT. Residues: CASSYSGEDSPLHF.